This is a list of T cell receptor beta chains from one sample in a study of cytomegalovirus exposure and HLA in healthy donors. Here immunoSEQ multiplex PCR was the method, and the copy in TCRdb shows in-frame clones only, minus some. The data contain about 120,000 clones, under 80% of them singletons. Sequenced input: PBMCs. The receptors here all came from a middle-aged woman in good health and CMV-seropositive. CDR3s include the opening cysteine and the closing phenylalanine or tryptophan. D genes are given only for firm matches. Some rows have no size entry. The others give once, few or many, or a class for an expanded clone.

CDR3 protein,CDR3 DNA,V gene,D gene,clone size,J gene
CASSPRTSGQGVDGYTF,TGTGCCAGCTCACCACGAACATCGGGACAGGGGGTGGACGGCTACACCTTC,TRBV18,TRBD1,few,TRBJ1-2
CASSYNYNQPQHF,TGTGCCAGCAGTTATAACTACAATCAGCCCCAGCATTTT,TRBV6-5,NA,NA,TRBJ1-5
CAGSNTGELFF,TGTGCCGGTAGCAACACCGGGGAGCTGTTTTTT,TRBV30,NA,NA,TRBJ2-2
CASSVGPAASYEQYF,TGTGCCAGCAGCGTAGGCCCCGCGGCCTCCTACGAGCAGTACTTC,TRBV9,NA,NA,TRBJ2-7
CASSESWFAGEQYF,TGTGCCAGCAGTGAATCTTGGTTTGCGGGGGAGCAGTACTTC,TRBV2,NA,NA,TRBJ2-7
CASSQDVRTATEAFF,TGTGCCAGCAGCCAAGATGTTAGAACAGCCACTGAAGCTTTCTTT,TRBV4-2,NA,NA,TRBJ1-1
CASSAEQGWDSPLHF,TGTGCCAGCAGCGCTGAACAGGGATGGGATTCACCCCTCCACTTT,TRBV9,NA,few,TRBJ1-6
CASSVAKRSDTQYF,TGTGCCAGCAGCGTAGCTAAGCGGTCCGATACGCAGTATTTT,TRBV9,NA,NA,TRBJ2-3
CASSPPSALWTGNEQYF,TGTGCCAGCAGTCCACCTAGCGCCCTCTGGACAGGGAACGAGCAGTACTTC,TRBV28,TRBD1,NA,TRBJ2-7
CASSFLGGTDTEAFF,TGCGCCAGCAGCTTCCTAGGGGGTACGGACACTGAAGCTTTCTTT,TRBV5-1,NA,NA,TRBJ1-1
CAISEGLAGYEQYF,TGTGCCATCAGTGAGGGACTAGCGGGCTACGAGCAGTACTTC,TRBV10-3,TRBD2,NA,TRBJ2-7
CASSLRGASNTGELFF,TGTGCCAGCAGCTTACGCGGGGCCTCTAACACCGGGGAGCTGTTTTTT,TRBV7-2,NA,NA,TRBJ2-2
CASSSLATSDYGYTF,TGTGCCAGCAGCTCCTTAGCCACCTCAGATTATGGCTACACCTTC,TRBV7-9,NA,NA,TRBJ1-2
CASSSSGRTERSQPQHF,TGTGCCAGCAGCTCCTCAGGGCGGACAGAGCGGAGCCAGCCCCAGCATTTT,TRBV5-5,NA,once,TRBJ1-5
CASSVTGIGQPQHF,TGCGCCAGCAGTGTTACGGGGATTGGTCAGCCCCAGCATTTT,TRBV10-2,NA,NA,TRBJ1-5
CASSARTANTGELFF,TGCGCCAGCAGCGCCAGGACAGCGAACACCGGGGAGCTGTTTTTT,TRBV5-1,NA,NA,TRBJ2-2
CASSLVFFTDTQYF,TGTGCCAGCAGCTTGGTTTTCTTCACAGATACGCAGTATTTT,TRBV5-6,NA,NA,TRBJ2-3
CASSDRGLVVDTQYF,TGTGCCAGCAGCGACCGGGGACTAGTTGTAGATACGCAGTATTTT,TRBV9,TRBD2,once,TRBJ2-3
CASSLQLQQETQYF,TGTGCCAGCAGCTTACAGTTACAGCAAGAGACCCAGTACTTC,TRBV5-6,NA,NA,TRBJ2-5
CASSWQRHGYGYTF,TGTGCCAGTAGTTGGCAGAGGCATGGCTATGGCTACACCTTC,TRBV19,NA,NA,TRBJ1-2
CASSLGQGSNTEAFF,TGTGCCAGCAGCCTCGGACAGGGGTCGAACACTGAAGCTTTCTTT,TRBV2,TRBD1,NA,TRBJ1-1
CASSWAGLNYGYTF,TGTGCCAGCAGCTGGGCAGGACTTAACTATGGCTACACCTTC,TRBV21-1,NA,NA,TRBJ1-2
CASRKPQKRGPEAFF,TGTGCCAGCAGGAAACCCCAGAAAAGAGGCCCTGAAGCTTTCTTT,TRBV27,NA,once,TRBJ1-1
CAWSPTPHSGNTIYF,TGTGCCTGGAGCCCCACTCCTCACTCTGGAAACACCATATATTTT,TRBV30,NA,few,TRBJ1-3
CASSAKRGMGNTEAFF,TGTGCCAGCAGCGCAAAGAGGGGGATGGGGAACACTGAAGCTTTCTTT,TRBV7-9,NA,NA,TRBJ1-1
CASSEVGQGALSGANVLTF,TGTGCCAGCAGTGAGGTCGGACAGGGGGCCCTCTCTGGGGCCAACGTCCTGACTTTC,TRBV2,TRBD1,NA,TRBJ2-6
CASRRQGTSYEQYF,TGTGCCAGCAGACGACAGGGTACCTCCTACGAGCAGTACTTC,TRBV2,TRBD1,NA,TRBJ2-7
CASSTGGPGELFF,TGTGCCAGTAGTACAGGTGGCCCCGGGGAGCTGTTTTTT,TRBV19,NA,NA,TRBJ2-2
CASSQKTGWNSPLHF,TGTGCCAGCTCGCAGAAAACAGGGTGGAATTCACCCCTCCACTTT,TRBV18,NA,NA,TRBJ1-6
CASSLDRLAGDTDTQYF,TGCGCCAGCAGCTTGGATCGTCTAGCGGGAGATACAGATACGCAGTATTTT,TRBV5-1,TRBD2,NA,TRBJ2-3
CASSQVEGAEKLFF,TGCGCCAGCAGCCAAGTCGAGGGCGCTGAAAAACTGTTTTTT,TRBV4-3,NA,NA,TRBJ1-4
CASSSLLVSGSYNEQFF,TGTGCCAGCAGCTCCCTCTTAGTTAGCGGATCCTACAATGAGCAGTTCTTC,TRBV7-9,NA,NA,TRBJ2-1
CASSPTGIEPPLHF,TGTGCCAGCAGCCCGACAGGGATCGAGCCACCCCTCCACTTT,TRBV6-1,TRBD1,NA,TRBJ1-6
CASSLAGDRGEQYF,TGTGCCAGTAGTTTAGCGGGGGACCGGGGTGAGCAGTACTTC,TRBV19,TRBD2,NA,TRBJ2-7
CASSKQGSSETQYF,TGTGCCAGCAGCAAACAGGGATCGTCAGAGACCCAGTACTTC,TRBV7-3,NA,NA,TRBJ2-5
CASSSIAGSNEQFF,TGCGCCAGCAGCTCCATAGCGGGGAGCAATGAGCAGTTCTTC,TRBV5-1,TRBD2,NA,TRBJ2-1
CASSGRDTSSYEQYF,TGTGCCAGCAGTGGCCGGGACACCAGCTCCTACGAGCAGTACTTC,TRBV25-1,NA,NA,TRBJ2-7
CASSSGTSGSWTDTQYF,TGTGCCAGCAGCTCCGGGACTAGCGGGAGTTGGACAGATACGCAGTATTTT,TRBV5-6,TRBD2,NA,TRBJ2-3
CASSQGTGGPANYGYTF,TGTGCCAGCAGCCAAGGGACAGGGGGCCCTGCCAACTATGGCTACACCTTC,TRBV13,TRBD1,few,TRBJ1-2
CASSYSAGGLFF,TGTGCCAGCAGCTATAGCGCCGGGGGGCTGTTTTTT,TRBV7-6,NA,NA,TRBJ2-2
CASSFRTNTGELFF,TGTGCCAGCAGCTTCCGGACTAACACCGGGGAGCTGTTTTTT,TRBV7-9,NA,NA,TRBJ2-2
CASSPTGGRNQPQHF,TGCGCCAGCAGTCCGACAGGGGGCCGCAATCAGCCCCAGCATTTT,TRBV5-1,TRBD1,once,TRBJ1-5
CASSATGPGYTF,TGTGCCAGCAGTGCGACAGGCCCTGGCTACACCTTC,TRBV2,NA,few,TRBJ1-2
CASKGLAGINGELFF,TGTGCCAGCAAGGGACTAGCGGGAATAAACGGGGAGCTGTTTTTT,TRBV2,TRBD2,NA,TRBJ2-2
CASGPGGRSVGAFF,TGTGCCAGCGGTCCGGGGGGGCGATCTGTGGGAGCTTTCTTT,TRBV11-2,NA,NA,TRBJ1-1
CAWRQIAGGPADTQYF,TGTGCCTGGAGACAAATAGCGGGAGGGCCGGCAGATACGCAGTATTTT,TRBV30,TRBD2,NA,TRBJ2-3
CASSQRSGNTIYF,TGTGCCAGCAGCCAGCGCTCTGGAAACACCATATATTTT,TRBV11-3,NA,NA,TRBJ1-3
CASSPEGTRAFYGYTF,TGTGCCAGCAGTCCGGAAGGGACTCGGGCTTTCTATGGCTACACCTTC,TRBV2,NA,NA,TRBJ1-2
CAWSLTRTGKDGYTF,TGTGCCTGGAGTCTCACCCGGACAGGGAAGGATGGCTACACCTTC,TRBV30,TRBD1,once,TRBJ1-2
CASTSRGTQYF,TGTGCCAGCACTTCCAGGGGGACCCAGTACTTC,TRBV2,NA,NA,TRBJ2-5
CASSLGQGAGEAFF,TGCGCCAGCAGCTTGGGACAGGGGGCCGGTGAAGCTTTCTTT,TRBV5-1,TRBD1,NA,TRBJ1-1
CASSQNRASSIQHF,TGTGCCAGCAGCCAGAACAGGGCGTCTTCAATCCAGCATTTT,TRBV6-5,NA,NA,TRBJ1-5
CASSPPGREDQPQHF,TGTGCCAGCTCACCACCGGGCAGGGAGGATCAGCCCCAGCATTTT,TRBV18,NA,NA,TRBJ1-5
CASGLGPSGLAGHTNNEQFF,TGTGCTAGTGGTTTGGGACCCTCGGGACTAGCGGGGCATACTAACAATGAGCAGTTCTTC,TRBV12-5,TRBD2,NA,TRBJ2-1